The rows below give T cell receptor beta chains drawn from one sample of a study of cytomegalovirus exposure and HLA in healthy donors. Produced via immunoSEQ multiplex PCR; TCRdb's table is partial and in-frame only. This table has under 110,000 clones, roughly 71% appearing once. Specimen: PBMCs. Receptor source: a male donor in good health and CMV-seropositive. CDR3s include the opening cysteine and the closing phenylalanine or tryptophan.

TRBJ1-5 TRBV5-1 CASSLLTGPNQPQHF
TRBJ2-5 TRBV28 CASRGQGRETQYF
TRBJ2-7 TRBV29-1 CSVRDTSYEQYF
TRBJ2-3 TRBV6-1 CASSDRFTDTQYF
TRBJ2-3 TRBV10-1 CASSEWDRGSSTDTQYF
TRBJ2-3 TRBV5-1 CASSLQNTGGREADTQYF
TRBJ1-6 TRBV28 CASRLRDRGNSPLHF
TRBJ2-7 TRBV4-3 CARKKNRGDTYEQYF
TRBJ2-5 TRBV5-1 CASSFWRGQETQYF
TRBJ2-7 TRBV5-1 CASSSDFSYEQYF
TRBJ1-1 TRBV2 CASSETMTGVNTEAFF
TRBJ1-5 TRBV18 CASSPPGAGGGNQPQHF
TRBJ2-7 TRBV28 CASTGFYPTSCEQYF
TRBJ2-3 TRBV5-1 CATSTRPLPDTQYF
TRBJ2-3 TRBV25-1 CASRGGRGSDTQYF
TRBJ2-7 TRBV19 CASSPPSGGNYEQYF
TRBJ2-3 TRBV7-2 CASSPHGRATDTQYF
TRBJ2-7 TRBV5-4 CASSLGQGHGQYF
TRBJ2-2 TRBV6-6 CASSSRGWDGELFF
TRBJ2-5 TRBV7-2 CASSSGPVRETQYF
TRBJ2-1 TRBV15 CATSSRIVAGGQEQFF
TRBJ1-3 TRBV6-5 CASSYSTGGGNTIYF
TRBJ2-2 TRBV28 CASRAGVNTGELFF
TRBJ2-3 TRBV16 CASSPGGTDTQYF
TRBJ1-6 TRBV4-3 CASSQAATYNSPLHF
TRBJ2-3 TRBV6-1 CASSESRGGSTDTQYF
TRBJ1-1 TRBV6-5 CASRARGGTEAFF
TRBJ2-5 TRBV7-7 CASSLPQGQEETQYF
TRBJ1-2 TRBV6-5 CASNLGGTAYGYTF
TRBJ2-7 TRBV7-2 CASSLAGGIYEQYF
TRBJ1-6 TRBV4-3 CASSQVAGVSNSPLHF
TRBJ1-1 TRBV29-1 CSGQQGANTEAFF
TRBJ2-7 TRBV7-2 CASRQRTGAYEQYF
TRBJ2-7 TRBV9 CASSASGTDGAYEQYF
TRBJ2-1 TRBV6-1 CASRLGGLAVEQFF
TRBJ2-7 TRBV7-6 CASSATGGPYEQYF
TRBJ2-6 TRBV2 CASSQDYSGANVLTF
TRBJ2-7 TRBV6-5 CASSSGHSYEQYF
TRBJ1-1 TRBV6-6 CASKGGVNTEAFF
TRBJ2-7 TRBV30 CAWSIGTSAYEQYF
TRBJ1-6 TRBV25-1 CASSETRTPNSPLHF
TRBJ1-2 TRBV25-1 CASSYLDRGNGDYGYTF
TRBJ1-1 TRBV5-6 CASSLTVRQGGNTEAFF
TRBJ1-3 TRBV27 CADNRTDSGNTIYF
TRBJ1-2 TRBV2 CASSEYGSSYGYPF
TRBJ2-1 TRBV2 CASRPQGTYNEQFF
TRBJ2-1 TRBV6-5 CASSTSGVIYNEQFF
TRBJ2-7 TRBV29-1 CSVTGFYESREQYF
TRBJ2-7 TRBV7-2 CASSLGDRVAEQYF
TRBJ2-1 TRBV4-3 CASSQEAVFGSSNEQFF
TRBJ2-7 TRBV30 CAWSAGGTYEQYF
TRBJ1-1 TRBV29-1 CSVLPGHGTEAFF
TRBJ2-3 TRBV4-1 CASSLHIGGDTQYF